A single sample is the source of the 27 T cell receptor beta chains below, sequenced in a study of beta chain features in type 1 diabetes (dated by TCRdb to about 2018). The receptor library was made with the immunoSEQ multiplex PCR assay. The entire isolated RNA was reverse transcribed using the High Capacity cDNA Reverse Transcription Kit, and thus expressed TCRB transcripts were sequenced. The table comes from immuneACCESS by way of TCRdb, which keeps in-frame sequences with V and J called. Part of the clones is missing from these tables; in studies checked, under half for an unresolved V gene and the rest for unknown reasons. In this sample the table shows about 620,000 clones, roughly 15% of which occur a single time. The ten top clones hold 0.07% to 0.095% of the sample. The source material was naive CD4+ T cells from blood. The cell subset or site label, as the study defines it: true naive CD4+ T cells. These receptors were obtained from a man between 18 and 35 years old in good health.

This clone occurred a few times. CDR3 coding DNA: TGTGCCAGCAGTGAAGACGAGGTAGCGGGGGGGTACATTCAGTACTTC. It yields the protein CASSEDEVAGGYIQYF. This chain connects TRBV6-1 to TRBJ2-4, with 11 nucleotides matching TRBD2. The CDR3 consists of 16 residues. The junction had 7 bases not matched to a gene; V was cut back by 1 base and J by 8 bases. Germline V gene sequence: CDR1 MNHNS, CDR2 SASEGT.

The chain recombines TRBV5-1 with TRBJ2-7, with 7 bases lining up with TRBD1. The CDR3 runs to 15 residues. Germline assignment: CDR1 SGHRS and CDR2 YFSETQ. The V segment lost 6 bases and the J segment 0 bases; nucleotides outside the gene matches: 9. CDR3 DNA: TGCGCCAGCACGGTCGCAGGGGGTTTCTCCTACGAGCAGTACTTC. Protein: CASTVAGGFSYEQYF.

This clone was found a few times. The V gene is TRBV19, the J gene TRBJ2-3, with D possibly being TRBD2 (7 bases). Germline values: CDR1 LNHDA, CDR2 SQIVND (reference sequence). CDR3 length equals 14 residues. The V end was cut by 5 bases, the J end by 1 base, with 10 bases between. The CDR3: CASSVGGRTDTQYF. CDR3 bases: TGTGCCAGTAGTGTCGGGGGGCGCACAGATACGCAGTATTTT.

The CDR3, as DNA: TGTGCCGGGGGGCAAGAGACCCAGTACTTC. It codes for CAGGQETQYF. The rearrangement joins TRBV7-9 to TRBJ2-5; D is possibly TRBD2 (6 bases). The germline V gene encodes CDR1 SEHNR and CDR2 FQNEAQ (reference sequence). The CDR3 runs 10 residues. Trimming removed 11 bases at V and 2 bases at J, with 6 bases between.

This clone was observed at least ten times. The chain combines TRBV10-3 with TRBJ2-5; D not certain. CDR1 and CDR2 (germline): ENHRY, SYGVKD. The CDR3 runs 17 residues. Trimming removed 2 bases from V and 4 bases from J, with 20 bases in between. This CDR3 is CAISETVFRVSRETQYF. CDR3 sequence (DNA): TGTGCCATCAGTGAGACGGTATTTAGGGTTTCTAGAGAGACCCAGTACTTC.

The chain links TRBV7-2 to TRBJ1-1; the D gene is possibly TRBD1 (5 bases). The CDR3 is made up of 15 amino acids. CDR1 is SGHTA, CDR2 FQGNSA, per germline. Trimming stripped 5 bases from V and 4 bases from J, with 17 bases between. In nucleotides, the CDR3 is TGTGCCAGCAGCCTAATGGGGACCCAGGGCACTGAAGCTTTCTTT. It codes for CASSLMGTQGTEAFF.

This clone was recorded a few times. The chain is built from TRBV7-3 and TRBJ2-3, with 8 nucleotides matching TRBD2. Germline V gene data show CDR1 as SGHTA and CDR2 as FQGTGA. The CDR3 is 15 amino acids. Trimming cost V 5 bases and J 0 bases; bases outside gene matches: 4. CDR3 sequence reads: CASSPLAGSTDTQYF. CDR3 nucleotide sequence: TGTGCCAGCAGCCCCTTAGCGGGGAGCACAGATACGCAGTATTTT.

The chain employs TRBV4-3 and TRBJ2-7; TRBD1 aligns across 7 bases. The germline CDR1 and CDR2 sequences are LGHNA and YSLEER. The J segment lost 1 base and the V segment lost 0 bases, leaving 6 bases of the junction unmatched. The CDR3 covers 16 residues. The CDR3 here is CASSQDTGAASYEQYF. The CDR3 DNA follows: TGCGCCAGCAGCCAAGATACAGGGGCCGCTTCCTACGAGCAGTACTTC.

The rearrangement links TRBV25-1 to TRBJ2-2; D unclear. Trimming took off 2 bases at V and 0 bases at J, with 10 bases between the two ends. Germline assignment: CDR1 MGHDK and CDR2 SYGVNS. The CDR3 has 16 residues. The CDR3 sequence: CASSEIATTNTGELFF. CDR3 nucleotide sequence: TGTGCCAGCAGTGAAATCGCGACAACGAACACCGGGGAGCTGTTTTTT.

This clone was seen a handful of times. V usage is TRBV15 and J usage is TRBJ1-2; TRBD1 is a possible D gene (6 bases). Germline CDR1 and CDR2: LNHNV and YYDKDF (reference sequence). Trimming took 1 base from V and 6 from J, leaving 12 bases between them. This CDR3 is built from 14 residues. The CDR3 sequence: CATSRGWAGDGYTF. The CDR3 DNA reads TGTGCCACCAGCAGAGGTTGGGCAGGGGATGGCTACACCTTC.

The gene calls are TRBV5-6 and TRBJ2-7; the D gene is possibly TRBD2 (5 bases). Germline CDR1 and CDR2: SGHDT and YYEEEE. This CDR3 is 16 amino acids long. V was clipped by 4 bases and J by 7 bases, with 24 bases between them. In DNA form, the CDR3 reads TGTGCCAGCAGCCCTCCGCGGGCTAATAAGGTCAGGGAGCAGTACTTC. Protein sequence: CASSPPRANKVREQYF.

This clone was seen a few times. The chain uses TRBV20-1 and TRBJ1-2; D unresolved. From germline, CDR1 is DFQATT and CDR2 SNEGSKA (reference sequence). V lost 3 bases and J lost 7, with 9 bases in between. CDR3 size: 11 residues. The CDR3 DNA reads as TGCAGTGCTAGCTCCTTTGGTGGCTACACCTTC. Its protein product is CSASSFGGYTF.

This clone was counted ten times or more. The chain combines TRBV10-3 with TRBJ2-1, with D unresolved. The CDR3 runs to 11 residues. V lost 6 bases, J lost 7 bases, and 7 bases lay in between. CDR1 is ENHRY, CDR2 SYGVKD, per germline. In DNA form, the CDR3 reads TGTGCCATCAGCCCTTTGAATGAGCAGTTCTTC. This translates into CAISPLNEQFF.

There are a few counts of this clone. The CDR3 coding sequence is TGTGCCAGCAGCGAGGGGTCTGTAAGTACTGAAGCTTTCTTT. It codes for CASSEGSVSTEAFF. The chain combines TRBV5-6 with TRBJ1-1, with D perhaps TRBD1 (5 bases). The length of the CDR3 is 14 residues. The germline V gene has CDR1 SGHDT and CDR2 YYEEEE. The V end lost 4 bases, the J end lost 5 bases, and 15 bases lay between the germline ends.

The chain has TRBV30 and TRBJ2-3; perhaps D is TRBD1 or TRBD2 (6 bases each). The CDR3 has 13 residues. Germline CDR1 and CDR2: GTSNPN and SVGIG (reference sequence). V lost 2 bases, J lost 5 bases, and 11 bases lay in between. CDR3 DNA: TGTGCCTGGAGTCGGGGGCTCGGAGATACGCAGTATTTT. It codes for CAWSRGLGDTQYF.

This chain links TRBV7-8 with TRBJ2-3; possible D gene TRBD1, 6 bases. V was clipped by 8 bases and J by 0 bases, with 18 bases between them. Germline loops: CDR1 SGHVS, CDR2 FQNEAQ. This CDR3 is built from 16 residues. The DNA of the CDR3 is TGTGCCAGCCGCCGAGGACAGCTGATTAGCACAGATACGCAGTATTTT. Protein product: CASRRGQLISTDTQYF.

This clone turned up a few times. This sequence joins TRBV30 and TRBJ2-1; 9 bases line up with TRBD1. J lost 16 bases, V lost 2 bases, and 6 bases had no gene match. In germline, CDR1 is GTSNPN, CDR2 SVGIG (reference sequence). CDR3 length equals 11 residues. The CDR3 coding sequence is TGTGCCTGGAGTCGGGACAGGGAGGGCTTCTTC. It specifies CAWSRDREGFF.

The rearrangement links TRBV10-3 to TRBJ2-1; D unclear. Germline V CDR1 and CDR2: ENHRY, SYGVKD. CDR3 size: 13 residues. Trimming took off 2 bases at V and 9 bases at J, with 11 bases between the two ends. CDR3 DNA: TGTGCCATCAGTGAGACGGTGACTTTTGAGCAGTTCTTC. Protein sequence: CAISETVTFEQFF.

In DNA form, the CDR3 reads TGTGCCAGCAGCCAAAGGGGGCTTGGCAATCAGCCCCAGCATTTT. Its translation: CASSQRGLGNQPQHF. The rearrangement uses TRBV14 and TRBJ1-5; 7 positions match TRBD1. In germline, CDR1 is SGHDN, CDR2 FVKESK. V was pared by 2 bases and J by 2 bases, with 3 bases of the junction left unmatched. CDR3 size: 15 residues.

This rearrangement joins TRBV7-9 to TRBJ2-5, with 9 bases matching TRBD1. The CDR3 covers 14 residues. Per germline, CDR1 SEHNR and CDR2 FQNEAQ (reference sequence). With 6 bases clipped from V and 4 bases from J, the junction kept 6 bases outside the gene matches. The CDR3 sequence is CASRPGQGLETQYF. As DNA, the CDR3 is TGTGCCAGCAGACCTGGACAGGGGTTAGAGACCCAGTACTTC.

The chain couples TRBV7-2 to TRBJ2-3; 8 bases align to TRBD2. Germline V lookup: CDR1 SGHTA, CDR2 FQGNSA. J was trimmed by 3 bases and V by 3 bases; bases with no gene match: 2. The CDR3 is made up of 14 amino acids. CDR3 loop: CASSFGGRTDTQYF. The CDR3 DNA sequence: TGTGCCAGCAGCTTTGGCGGGAGGACAGATACGCAGTATTTT.

In this sample, this clone turned up many times. The rearrangement joins TRBV7-8 to TRBJ2-3; TRBD2 might be the D (6 bases). The CDR3 has 13 amino acids. CDR1 is SGHVS, CDR2 FQNEAQ, per germline. Trimming took 6 bases from V and 3 from J, leaving 10 bases between them. The CDR3 is CASRMAGTDTQYF. The CDR3 DNA reads TGTGCCAGCAGGATGGCGGGGACAGATACGCAGTATTTT.

This clone was seen a few times. The rearrangement links TRBV4-1 to TRBJ1-4; possibly TRBD1 for D (5 bases). This CDR3 region has 16 residues. Germline V CDR1 and CDR2: MGHRA, YSYEKL. The V end lost 6 bases, the J end lost 5 bases, and 19 bases lay between the germline ends. The CDR3: CASRTIAGRGNEKLFF. The DNA for the CDR3 is TGCGCCAGCAGGACAATAGCGGGACGGGGAAATGAAAAACTGTTTTTT.

This clone was seen a few times. V usage is TRBV29-1 and J usage is TRBJ1-1, with D unresolved. CDR1 is SQVTM and CDR2 is ANQGSEA in the germline V gene. The V and J ends lost 2 bases and 1 base respectively, with 11 bases between them. This CDR3 spans 14 amino acids. DNA of the CDR3: TGCAGCGTTGAATTATCACCAAGGAACACTGAAGCTTTCTTT. It specifies CSVELSPRNTEAFF.

The CDR3 spells CASSPRDGSGNTIYF. The CDR3 coding sequence is TGTGCCAGCAGCCCGCGGGACGGTTCTGGAAACACCATATATTTT. The chain couples TRBV9 to TRBJ1-3; perhaps TRBD1 as D (5 bases). This CDR3 is 15 amino acids long. V dropped 4 bases and J dropped 1 base, with 12 bases sitting between them. The V gene's germline CDR1 is SGDLS and CDR2 YYNGEE.

A few counts support this clone. The rearrangement uses TRBV18 and TRBJ1-2, with a weak D call TRBD1 (6 bases). CDR3 length equals 16 residues. The V and J ends lost 2 bases and 3 bases respectively, with 16 bases between them. CDR1 is KGHSH and CDR2 is LQKENI in the germline V gene. The CDR3 nucleotides are TGTGCCAGCTCACCATCCTGGGGGCGGAGGGACTATGGCTACACCTTC. Translated: CASSPSWGRRDYGYTF.

A few counts support this clone. The V call is TRBV28, the J call TRBJ2-4; D remains ambiguous. Trimming cost V 5 bases and J 5 bases, with 7 bases left between them. CDR3 length: 12 amino acids. The germline V gene has CDR1 MDHEN and CDR2 SYDVKM. In nucleotides, the CDR3 is TGTGCCAGCAGTCTATCTGAAAACATTCAGTACTTC. It encodes CASSLSENIQYF.